This TCR beta chain was retrieved from a study of blood T cell repertoires in COVID-19. Study at large: Sites in the United States, Italy and Spain provided acute and convalescent COVID-19 samples. The analysed material was cDNA or gDNA that came from T cells, B-cell-depleted T cells, or PBMCs.

V was trimmed by 2 bases and J by 6 bases, leaving 10 bases between them. The CDR3 is 13 amino acids. The germline gives CDR1 PRHDT, CDR2 FYEKMQ (reference sequence). Per the original methods: Reference gene primer amplification in the assay estimated nucleated cell counts. Some clones are missing from TCRdb's copy, which holds only in-frame ones; the method was immunoSEQ multiplex PCR. The D gene and trimming were derived from the DNA, and the V and J assignments and clone size from that table. The data show 150,000 to 200,000 clones, approximately 88% seen once. This clone has a handful of counts. This TCR derives from an elderly woman with active or convalescent COVID-19. The chain employs TRBV13 and TRBJ1-2; D is ambiguous. Sequencing used peripheral blood. The CDR3 DNA reads as TGTGCCAGCAGCTTACTAGGGCGGGATGGCTACACCTTC. Translation: CASSLLGRDGYTF.